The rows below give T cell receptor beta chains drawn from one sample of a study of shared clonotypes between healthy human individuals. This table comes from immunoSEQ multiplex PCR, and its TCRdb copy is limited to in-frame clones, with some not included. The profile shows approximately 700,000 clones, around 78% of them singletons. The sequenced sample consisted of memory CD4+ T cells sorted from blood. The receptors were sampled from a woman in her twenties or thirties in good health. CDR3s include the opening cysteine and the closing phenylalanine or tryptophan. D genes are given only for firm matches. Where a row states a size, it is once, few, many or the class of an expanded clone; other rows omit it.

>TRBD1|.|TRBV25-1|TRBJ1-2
CASSELGRGHNNYGYTF
TGTGCCAGCAGTGAATTGGGCAGGGGGCACAACAACTATGGCTACACCTTC
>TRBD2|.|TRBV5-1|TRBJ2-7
CASSLTPGLGREREQYF
TGCGCCAGCAGCCTCACCCCGGGGTTAGGGCGGGAGCGCGAGCAGTACTTC
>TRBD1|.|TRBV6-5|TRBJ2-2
CASSRGQRNTGELFF
TGTGCCAGCAGTAGGGGACAGCGGAACACCGGGGAGCTGTTTTTT
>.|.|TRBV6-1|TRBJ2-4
CASRPNSGNIQYF
TGTGCCAGCAGGCCAAATTCAGGGAACATTCAGTACTTC
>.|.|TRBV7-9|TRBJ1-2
CASSRRDILRYGYTF
TGTGCCAGCAGCAGAAGGGACATATTACGCTATGGCTACACCTTC
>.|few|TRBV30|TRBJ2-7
CAWSVKMGSSYEQYF
TGTGCCTGGAGTGTTAAGATGGGGAGCTCCTACGAGCAGTACTTC
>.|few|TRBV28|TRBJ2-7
CASSRKTGVTYEQYF
TGTGCCAGCAGCAGAAAGACAGGCGTTACCTACGAGCAGTACTTC
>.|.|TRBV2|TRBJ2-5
CASRGSAGQETQYF
TGTGCCAGCAGGGGCTCGGCAGGCCAAGAGACCCAGTACTTC
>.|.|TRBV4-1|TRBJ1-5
CASSQGHRGAGGNQPQHF
TGCGCCAGCAGCCAAGGTCATAGGGGGGCGGGGGGCAATCAGCCCCAGCATTTT
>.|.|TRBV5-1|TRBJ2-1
CASSLLITGSYNEQFF
TGCGCCAGCAGCTTGCTTATAACGGGCTCCTACAATGAGCAGTTCTTC
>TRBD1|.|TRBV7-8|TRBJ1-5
CASSLVALDRVSNQPQHF
TGTGCCAGCAGCTTAGTGGCGTTGGACAGGGTTAGCAATCAGCCCCAGCATTTT
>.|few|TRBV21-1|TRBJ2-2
CASSVGQMSTGELFF
TGTGCCAGCAGCGTTGGACAGATGTCCACCGGGGAGCTGTTTTTT
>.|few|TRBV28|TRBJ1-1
CASSPQQGPAFF
TGTGCCAGCAGTCCCCAACAGGGTCCCGCTTTCTTT
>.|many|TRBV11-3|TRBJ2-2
CASSLRGSTNTGELFF
TGTGCCAGCAGCTTAAGAGGGAGCACGAACACCGGGGAGCTGTTTTTT
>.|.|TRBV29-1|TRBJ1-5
CSVGGAGQPQHF
TGCAGCGTTGGGGGTGCGGGCCAGCCCCAGCATTTT
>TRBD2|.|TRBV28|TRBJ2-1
CASSFPLWTSGMTYNEQFF
TGTGCCAGCAGTTTCCCTCTCTGGACTAGCGGGATGACCTACAATGAGCAGTTCTTC
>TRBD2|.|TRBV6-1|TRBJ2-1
CASRGLAGSYNEQFF
TGTGCCAGCAGGGGTTTAGCGGGATCCTACAATGAGCAGTTCTTC
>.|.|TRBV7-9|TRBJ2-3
CASSLMGTGVSADTQYF
TGTGCCAGCAGCTTAATGGGGACCGGAGTGTCCGCAGATACGCAGTATTTT
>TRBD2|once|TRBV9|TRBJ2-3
CASSPRTSGADTQYF
TGTGCCAGCAGCCCTCGGACTAGCGGCGCAGATACGCAGTATTTT
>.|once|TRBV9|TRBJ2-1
CASSGETQGREQFF
TGTGCCAGCAGCGGCGAAACCCAGGGCCGTGAGCAGTTCTTC
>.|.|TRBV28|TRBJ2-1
CASKTDLYNEQFF
TGTGCCAGCAAGACAGATCTATACAATGAGCAGTTCTTC
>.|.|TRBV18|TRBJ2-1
CASSPQEHNEQFF
TGTGCCAGCTCACCACAGGAGCACAATGAGCAGTTCTTC
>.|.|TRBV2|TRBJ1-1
CASTDSRNTEAFF
TGTGCCAGCACCGACAGCAGGAACACTGAAGCTTTCTTT
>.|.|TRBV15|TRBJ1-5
CATSRVGGDSNQPQHF
TGTGCCACCAGCAGAGTCGGAGGGGATAGCAATCAGCCCCAGCATTTT
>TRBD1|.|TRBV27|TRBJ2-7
CASKLGTAYEQYF
TGTGCCAGCAAACTGGGGACAGCGTACGAGCAGTACTTC
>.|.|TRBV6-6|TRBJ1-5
CASSYLDSGGNQPQHF
TGTGCCAGCAGTTACCTCGACTCGGGCGGCAATCAGCCCCAGCATTTT
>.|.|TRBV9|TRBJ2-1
CASSVGLGVTYNEQFF
TGTGCCAGCAGCGTAGGTTTGGGAGTTACCTACAATGAGCAGTTCTTC
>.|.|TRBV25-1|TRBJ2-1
CASLRQDPYNEQFF
TGTGCCAGCTTAAGACAGGACCCTTACAATGAGCAGTTCTTC
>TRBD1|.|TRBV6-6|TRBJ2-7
CASRGTGGASQYF
TGTGCCAGCAGGGGAACAGGGGGCGCGTCCCAGTACTTC
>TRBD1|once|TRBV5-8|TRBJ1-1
CASHTEGARTEAFF
TGTGCCAGCCACACCGAGGGGGCGAGGACTGAAGCTTTCTTT
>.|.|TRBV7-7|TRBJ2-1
CASSPGGTLYNEQFF
TGTGCCAGCAGCCCCGGGGGGACATTGTACAATGAGCAGTTCTTC
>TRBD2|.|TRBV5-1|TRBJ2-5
CASSFRGDQETQYF
TGCGCCAGCAGCTTCCGGGGGGATCAAGAGACCCAGTACTTC
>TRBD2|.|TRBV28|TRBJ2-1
CASSLELAGQNNEQFF
TGTGCCAGCAGTTTAGAACTAGCGGGACAAAACAATGAGCAGTTCTTC
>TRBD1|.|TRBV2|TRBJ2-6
CASSGQGFGANVLTF
TGTGCCAGCAGTGGACAGGGTTTTGGGGCCAACGTCCTGACTTTC
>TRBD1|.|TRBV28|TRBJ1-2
CASSLDRDYGYTF
TGTGCCAGCAGTTTGGACAGGGACTATGGCTACACCTTC
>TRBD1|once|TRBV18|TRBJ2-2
CASSPSGTGLSGELFF
TGTGCCAGCTCACCAAGCGGGACAGGGCTTTCGGGGGAGCTGTTTTTT
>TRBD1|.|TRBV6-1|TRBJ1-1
CASRIQGAPEAFF
TGTGCCAGCAGGATTCAGGGGGCACCTGAAGCTTTCTTT
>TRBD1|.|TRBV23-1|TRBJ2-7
CASSPPPGTEFYEQYF
TGCGCCAGCAGTCCCCCGCCCGGGACAGAATTCTACGAGCAGTACTTC
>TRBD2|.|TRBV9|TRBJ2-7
CASSVGSSGGYEQYF
TGTGCCAGCAGCGTAGGGTCTAGCGGGGGCTACGAGCAGTACTTC
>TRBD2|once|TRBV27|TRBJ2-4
CASSERGRAKNIQYF
TGTGCCAGCAGCGAGCGGGGTCGAGCCAAAAACATTCAGTACTTC
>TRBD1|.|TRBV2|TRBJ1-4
CASSEDRGLSNEKLFF
TGTGCCAGCAGTGAGGACAGGGGGCTATCTAATGAAAAACTGTTTTTT
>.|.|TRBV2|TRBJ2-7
CASSEMGEQYF
TGTGCCAGCAGTGAAATGGGCGAGCAGTACTTC
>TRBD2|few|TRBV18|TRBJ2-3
CASSPQPGLSTDTQYF
TGTGCCAGCTCACCACAACCGGGACTATCCACAGATACGCAGTATTTT
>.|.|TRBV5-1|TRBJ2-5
CASSGGQETQYF
TGCGCCAGCAGCGGGGGACAAGAGACCCAGTACTTC
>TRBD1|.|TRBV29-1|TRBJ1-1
CSADRDVTEAFF
TGCAGCGCAGACAGGGATGTTACTGAAGCTTTCTTT
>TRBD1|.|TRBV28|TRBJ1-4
CASRYRDRAEKLFF
TGTGCCAGCAGGTACCGGGACAGGGCTGAAAAACTGTTTTTT
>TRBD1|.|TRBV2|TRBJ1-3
CASTGQGFHTIYF
TGTGCCAGCACCGGACAGGGGTTCCACACCATATATTTT
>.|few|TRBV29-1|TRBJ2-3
CSVARGNIDTQYF
TGCAGCGTTGCGAGGGGTAACATAGATACGCAGTATTTT
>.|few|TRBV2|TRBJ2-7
CASCKTHGTQVSYEQYF
TGTGCCAGCTGTAAGACTCATGGGACTCAAGTCTCCTACGAGCAGTACTTC
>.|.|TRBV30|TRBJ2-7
CAWSSRYEQYF
TGTGCCTGGAGCAGCCGCTACGAGCAGTACTTC
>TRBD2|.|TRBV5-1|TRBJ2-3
CASSLQLAGADTQYF
TGCGCCAGCAGCTTGCAACTAGCGGGAGCAGATACGCAGTATTTT
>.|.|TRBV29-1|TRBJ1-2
CSVKSGMHGYTF
TGCAGCGTTAAGTCCGGGATGCATGGCTACACCTTC
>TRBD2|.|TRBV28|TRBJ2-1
CASSPLLTSGSNEQFF
TGTGCCAGCAGCCCCCTCCTGACTAGCGGTTCAAATGAGCAGTTCTTC